The entry below describes one T cell receptor (beta chain). Its target is not known. Together with a sample-barcoded 5' primer, a J-beta primer mix was included in a second PCR lasting roughly 6 to 12 cycles. MiXCR was run by TCRdb on the 5' RACE reads, yielding one entry per CDR3 protein. The sample consists of roughly 1,500,000 distinct CDR3 sequences, 40% to 50% of them appearing once. This sample is drawn from a study of blood T cells in healthy people across ages. General observations from the study: Strong correlation linked observed beta diversity and percent naive T cells. More naive CD4+ cells and higher diversity were found in long-lived than in aged donors. Estimates of total diversity, which came from one million sequenced T cells, were considered to be underestimates.

The CDR3 has 13 amino acids. Germline CDR1 is SQVTM and CDR2 is ANQGSEA. Donors ranged from 6 to 90 years old and were healthy Caucasians in Russia. Source material: blood. This receptor was identified in a woman between 18 and 30 years old in good health. The chain recombines TRBV29-1 with TRBJ2-1; perhaps TRBD1 as D (6 bases). The closer fit of TRBJ2-7 to the DNA end suggests the J call may be wrong. The CDR3 nucleotides read TGCAGCGTCGATACAGGGATCCACAATGAGCAGTACTTC. It specifies CSVDTGIHNEQYF.